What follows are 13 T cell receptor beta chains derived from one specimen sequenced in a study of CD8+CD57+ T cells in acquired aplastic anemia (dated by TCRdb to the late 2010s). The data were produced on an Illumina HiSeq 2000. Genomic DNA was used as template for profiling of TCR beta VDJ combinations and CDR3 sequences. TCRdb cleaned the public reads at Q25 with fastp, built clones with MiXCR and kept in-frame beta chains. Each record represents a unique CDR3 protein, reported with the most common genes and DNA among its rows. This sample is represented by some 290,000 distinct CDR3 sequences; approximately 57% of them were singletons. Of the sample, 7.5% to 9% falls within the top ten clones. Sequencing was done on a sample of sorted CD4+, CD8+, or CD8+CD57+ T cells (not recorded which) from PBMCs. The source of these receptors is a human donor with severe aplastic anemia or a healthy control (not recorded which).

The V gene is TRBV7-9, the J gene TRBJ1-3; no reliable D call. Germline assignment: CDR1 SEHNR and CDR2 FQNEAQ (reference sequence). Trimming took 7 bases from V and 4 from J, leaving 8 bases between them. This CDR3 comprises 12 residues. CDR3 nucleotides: TGTGCCAGCAAGGCAAGCGGAAACACCATATATTTT. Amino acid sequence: CASKASGNTIYF.

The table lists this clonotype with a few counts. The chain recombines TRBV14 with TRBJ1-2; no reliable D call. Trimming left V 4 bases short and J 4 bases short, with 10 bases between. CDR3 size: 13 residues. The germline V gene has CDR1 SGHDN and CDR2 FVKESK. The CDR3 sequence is CASSPSQTYGYTF. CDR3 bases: TGTGCCAGCAGCCCCTCTCAAACCTATGGCTACACCTTC.

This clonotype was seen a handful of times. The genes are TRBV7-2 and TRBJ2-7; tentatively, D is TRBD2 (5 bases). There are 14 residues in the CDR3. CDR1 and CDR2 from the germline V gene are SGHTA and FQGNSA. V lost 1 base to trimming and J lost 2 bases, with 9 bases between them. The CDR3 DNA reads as TGTGCCAGCAGCTTAGACCGGGGAGCCTACGAGCAGTACTTC. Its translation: CASSLDRGAYEQYF. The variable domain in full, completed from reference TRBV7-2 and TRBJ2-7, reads GAGVSQSPSNKVTEKGKDVELRCDPISGHTALYWYRQSLGQGLEFLIYFQGNSAPDKSGLPSDRFSAERTGGSVSTLTIQRTQQEDSAVYLCASSLDRGAYEQYFGPGTRLTVT.

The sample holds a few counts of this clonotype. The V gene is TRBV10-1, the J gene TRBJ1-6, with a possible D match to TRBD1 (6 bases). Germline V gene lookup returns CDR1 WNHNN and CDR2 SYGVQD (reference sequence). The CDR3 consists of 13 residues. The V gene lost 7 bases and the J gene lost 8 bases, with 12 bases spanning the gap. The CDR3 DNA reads TGCGCCAGCACTGCCGCAGGGGATTCACCCCTCCACTTT. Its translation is CASTAAGDSPLHF.

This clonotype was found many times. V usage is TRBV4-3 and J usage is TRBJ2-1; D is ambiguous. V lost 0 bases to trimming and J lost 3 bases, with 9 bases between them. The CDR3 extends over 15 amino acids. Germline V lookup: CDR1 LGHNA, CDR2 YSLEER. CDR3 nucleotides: TGCGCCAGCAGCCAAGAGCGCGGATACTACAATGAGCAGTTCTTC. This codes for CASSQERGYYNEQFF.

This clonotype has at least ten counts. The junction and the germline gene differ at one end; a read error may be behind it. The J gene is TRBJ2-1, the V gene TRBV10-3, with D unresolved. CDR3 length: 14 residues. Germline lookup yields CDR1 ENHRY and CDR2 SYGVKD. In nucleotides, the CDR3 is TGTGCCATCGGTGAGCGCGTCTCGGAGAATGAGCAGTTCTTC. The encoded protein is CAIGERVSENEQFF.

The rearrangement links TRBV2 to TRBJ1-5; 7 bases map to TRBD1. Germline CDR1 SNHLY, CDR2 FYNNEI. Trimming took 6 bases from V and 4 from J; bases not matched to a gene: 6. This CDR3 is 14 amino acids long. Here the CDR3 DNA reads TGTGCCAGCAGAGTCGCACAGGGGAATCAGCCCCAGCATTTT. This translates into CASRVAQGNQPQHF.

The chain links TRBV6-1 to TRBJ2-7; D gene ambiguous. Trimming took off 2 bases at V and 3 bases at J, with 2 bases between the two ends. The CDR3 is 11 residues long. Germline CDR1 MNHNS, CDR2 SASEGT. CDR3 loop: CASSEFYEQYF. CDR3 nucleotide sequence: TGTGCCAGCAGTGAATTCTACGAGCAGTACTTC.

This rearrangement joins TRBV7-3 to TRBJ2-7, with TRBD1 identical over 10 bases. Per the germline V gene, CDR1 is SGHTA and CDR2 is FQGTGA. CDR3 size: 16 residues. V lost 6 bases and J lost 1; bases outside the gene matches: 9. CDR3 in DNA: TGTGCCAGCAGTACCGGGACAGGGGAGGAATCCTACGAGCAGTACTTC. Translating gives CASSTGTGEESYEQYF. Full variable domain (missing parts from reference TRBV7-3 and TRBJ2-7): GAGVSQTPSNKVTEKGKYVELRCDPISGHTALYWYRQSLGQGPEFLIYFQGTGAADDSGLPNDRFFAVRPEGSVSTLKIQRTERGDSAVYLCASSTGTGEESYEQYFGPGTRLTVT.

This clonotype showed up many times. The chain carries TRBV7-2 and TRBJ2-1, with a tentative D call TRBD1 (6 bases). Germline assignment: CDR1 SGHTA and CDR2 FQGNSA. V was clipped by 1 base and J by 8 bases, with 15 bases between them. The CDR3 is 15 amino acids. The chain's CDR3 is CASSLDRGISDEQFF. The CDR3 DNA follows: TGTGCCAGCAGCTTAGATAGGGGGATCAGTGATGAGCAGTTCTTC.

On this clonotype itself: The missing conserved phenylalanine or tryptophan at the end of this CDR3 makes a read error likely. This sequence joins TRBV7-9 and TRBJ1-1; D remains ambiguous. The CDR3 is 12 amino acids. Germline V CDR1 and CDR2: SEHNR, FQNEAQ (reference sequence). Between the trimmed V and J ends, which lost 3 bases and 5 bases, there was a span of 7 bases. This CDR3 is CASSFRRTEAFS. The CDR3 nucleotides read TGTGCCAGCAGCTTTCGGAGGACTGAAGCTTTCTCT.

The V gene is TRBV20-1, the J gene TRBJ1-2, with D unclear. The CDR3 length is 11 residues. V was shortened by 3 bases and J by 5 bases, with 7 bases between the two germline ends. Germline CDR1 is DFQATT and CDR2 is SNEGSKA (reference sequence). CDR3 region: CSASVGYGYTF. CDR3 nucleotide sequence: TGCAGTGCTAGCGTGGGGTATGGCTACACCTTC.

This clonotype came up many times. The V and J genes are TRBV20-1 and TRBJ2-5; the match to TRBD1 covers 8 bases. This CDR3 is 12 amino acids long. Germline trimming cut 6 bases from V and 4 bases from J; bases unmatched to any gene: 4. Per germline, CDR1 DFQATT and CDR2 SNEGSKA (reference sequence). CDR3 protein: CSAQGAGETQYF. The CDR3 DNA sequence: TGCAGTGCGCAGGGGGCAGGAGAGACCCAGTACTTC.